This is a list of T cell receptor beta chains from one sample in a study of blood T cell repertoires in COVID-19. Only in-frame clones appear in the TCRdb table, and some are missing; sequencing was by immunoSEQ multiplex PCR. This sample yields roughly 100,000 clones, of which around 84% are seen a single time; approximately 2% belongs to the top ten. The sequencing input was peripheral blood. The receptors were sampled from a woman in her 70s with active or convalescent COVID-19. Each CDR3 is given with its conserved first and last residue. A D gene is named only where the DNA matches it firmly. Rows give clone size only sometimes, using once, few, many, or a class for an expanded clone.

abundance,d_gene,v_gene,j_gene,len,CDR3aa,CDR3nt
.,TRBD1,TRBV12-3/TRBV12-4,TRBJ1-1,12,CASSWGQGKAFF,TGTGCCAGCAGTTGGGGACAGGGAAAAGCTTTCTTT
.,TRBD2,TRBV5-1,TRBJ2-1,15,CASSLVASGNNEQFF,TGCGCCAGCAGCTTGGTGGCTAGCGGGAACAATGAGCAGTTCTTC
.,TRBD1,TRBV7-2,TRBJ2-7,18,CASSLGYLQGRAGYEQYF,TGTGCCAGCAGCTTGGGGTACCTACAGGGGCGAGCCGGCTACGAGCAGTACTTC
.,TRBD2,TRBV5-5,TRBJ2-7,13,CASRLAGGYEQYF,TGTGCCAGCAGACTAGCGGGAGGGTACGAGCAGTACTTC
.,.,TRBV24-1,TRBJ1-2,15,CATSDPSGRGSGYTF,TGTGCCACCAGTGACCCTTCAGGTAGGGGTTCGGGCTACACCTTC
.,.,TRBV25-1,TRBJ1-1,13,CASSGVSNTEAFF,TGTGCCAGCAGTGGTGTGAGTAACACTGAAGCTTTCTTT
.,.,TRBV7-2,TRBJ2-5,17,CASSLGQRGRPTETQYF,TGTGCCAGCAGCTTAGGTCAACGAGGTCGCCCGACAGAGACCCAGTACTTC
.,TRBD1,TRBV18,TRBJ2-7,14,CASSPGTGGYEQYF,TGTGCCAGCTCACCTGGGACAGGGGGCTACGAGCAGTACTTC
.,.,TRBV7-2,TRBJ2-7,15,CASSPLPGSSYEQYF,TGTGCCAGCAGCCCACTTCCGGGGAGCTCCTACGAGCAGTACTTC
.,TRBD1,TRBV19,TRBJ1-1,14,CASSTTGIRAEAFF,TGTGCCAGTAGTACGACAGGGATTCGGGCTGAAGCTTTCTTT
.,TRBD1,TRBV24-1,TRBJ2-3,17,CATSDGGQGRVTDTQYF,TGTGCCACCAGTGACGGAGGACAGGGAAGGGTCACAGATACGCAGTATTTT
.,TRBD2,TRBV12-5,TRBJ2-7,16,CASGLVEGLAPYEQYF,TGTGCTAGTGGTTTGGTGGAGGGACTAGCGCCCTACGAGCAGTACTTC
.,.,TRBV11-1,TRBJ2-7,12,CASSPGGLEQYF,TGTGCCAGCAGCCCCGGAGGTCTGGAGCAGTACTTC
.,TRBD2,TRBV5-6,TRBJ2-3,14,CASSLSGGTDTQYF,TGTGCCAGCAGCTTAAGCGGGGGCACAGATACGCAGTATTTT
once,.,TRBV4-1,TRBJ1-5,17,CASSQGYRDQSRQPQHF,TGCGCCAGCAGCCAAGGATACAGGGACCAATCTCGCCAGCCCCAGCATTTT
.,.,TRBV24-1,TRBJ1-1,13,CATSRRGYTEAFF,TGTGCCACCAGTAGACGGGGGTACACTGAAGCTTTCTTT
.,TRBD2,TRBV19,TRBJ2-1,16,CASSHRTSGSYNEQFF,TGTGCCAGTAGTCATAGGACTAGCGGTTCATACAATGAGCAGTTCTTC
.,.,TRBV23-1,TRBJ1-3,14,CASREGGSGNTIYF,TGCGCCAGCCGGGAAGGGGGATCTGGAAACACCATATATTTT
.,TRBD1,TRBV9,TRBJ1-3,15,CASTGQGYSGNTIYF,TGTGCCAGCACCGGACAGGGTTACTCTGGAAACACCATATATTTT
once,.,TRBV5-1,TRBJ1-2,13,CATTGENAYGYTF,TGCGCCACCACCGGGGAGAATGCATATGGCTACACCTTC
once,TRBD2,TRBV24-1,TRBJ2-1,16,CATSDRLADLNNEQFF,TGTGCCACCAGCGACCGGCTAGCGGATTTGAACAATGAGCAGTTCTTC
few,.,TRBV14,TRBJ1-2,16,CASSQVKGPANYGYTF,TGTGCCAGCAGCCAAGTTAAGGGGCCCGCTAACTATGGCTACACCTTC
.,TRBD1,TRBV19,TRBJ1-4,17,CASSLGQGLTTNEKLFF,TGTGCCAGTAGTTTAGGACAGGGTTTAACAACTAATGAAAAACTGTTTTTT
.,TRBD2,TRBV5-3,TRBJ2-7,16,CARSWSTSGIEYEQYF,TGTGCCAGAAGCTGGTCGACTAGCGGGATTGAATACGAGCAGTACTTC
.,TRBD1,TRBV18,TRBJ1-1,14,CASSPRRGDTEAFF,TGTGCCAGCTCACCCCGCAGGGGGGACACTGAAGCTTTCTTT
.,TRBD1,TRBV11-2,TRBJ2-3,14,CASSDPGQVDTQYF,TGTGCCAGCAGCGATCCGGGACAGGTAGATACGCAGTATTTT
few,.,TRBV19,TRBJ1-5,12,CASSFRDKPQHF,TGTGCCAGTAGTTTCCGGGACAAGCCCCAGCATTTT
few,.,TRBV2,TRBJ2-3,14,CASSLLISTDTQYF,TGTGCCAGCAGTTTACTCATTAGCACAGATACGCAGTATTTT
.,TRBD2,TRBV5-4,TRBJ2-1,15,CASSLRTSAYNEQFF,TGTGCCAGCAGCTTGAGGACTAGCGCCTACAATGAGCAGTTCTTC
once,.,TRBV28,TRBJ1-1,20,CASSLPPVGVKYGSGTEAFF,TGTGCCAGCAGTTTACCCCCGGTCGGCGTCAAGTATGGATCGGGGACTGAAGCTTTCTTT
.,.,TRBV29-1,TRBJ2-1,14,CSVHDGSRVNEQFF,TGCAGCGTTCATGACGGGAGTCGGGTAAATGAGCAGTTCTTC
.,TRBD2,TRBV7-9,TRBJ2-1,16,CASSLALAETYNEQFF,TGTGCCAGCAGCTTAGCCCTAGCGGAGACCTACAATGAGCAGTTCTTC
.,TRBD1,TRBV7-2,TRBJ1-5,14,CASSPGQGGQPQHF,TGTGCCAGCAGCCCAGGACAGGGAGGACAGCCCCAGCATTTT
.,TRBD2,TRBV6-1,TRBJ2-1,15,CASSEASGNYNEQFF,TGTGCCAGCAGTGAAGCTAGCGGGAACTACAATGAGCAGTTCTTC
.,.,TRBV7-2,TRBJ2-3,17,CASSSPLTRIGTDTQYF,TGTGCCAGCAGCTCCCCCCTTACGCGTATAGGCACAGATACGCAGTATTTT
.,TRBD1,TRBV19,TRBJ2-7,15,CASSMTGGSSYEQYF,TGTGCCAGTAGTATGACAGGGGGGAGCTCCTACGAGCAGTACTTC
.,.,TRBV5-1,TRBJ2-7,15,CASSLGTRVTYEQYF,TGCGCCAGCAGCTTGGGGACAAGGGTCACCTACGAGCAGTACTTC
.,.,TRBV6-5,TRBJ2-1,15,CASSLSFHADNEQFF,TGTGCCAGCAGCCTTAGCTTCCACGCTGACAATGAGCAGTTCTTC
.,TRBD2,TRBV29-1,TRBJ2-1,14,CSVEGASGSNEQFF,TGCAGCGTTGAAGGGGCTAGCGGGAGCAATGAGCAGTTCTTC
.,TRBD2,TRBV7-7,TRBJ2-3,16,CASSAGLAGAADTQYF,TGTGCTAGCAGCGCCGGACTAGCGGGAGCCGCAGATACGCAGTATTTT
.,TRBD1,TRBV4-2,TRBJ1-4,15,CASSQDLTGGEKLFF,TGTGCCAGCAGCCAAGATTTAACAGGGGGTGAAAAACTGTTTTTT
.,TRBD1,TRBV7-9,TRBJ1-2,17,CASSLDTRTGGYYGYTF,TGTGCCAGCAGCTTAGATACCAGGACAGGGGGCTACTATGGCTACACCTTC
.,TRBD1,TRBV5-1,TRBJ2-7,16,CASSPEPGQGYHEQYF,TGCGCCAGCAGCCCAGAGCCGGGACAGGGGTATCACGAGCAGTACTTC
.,.,TRBV2,TRBJ2-1,15,CASSERVPAYNEQFF,TGTGCCAGCAGTGAACGGGTGCCGGCTTACAATGAGCAGTTCTTC
.,.,TRBV10-3,TRBJ2-3,13,CAISVQEWDTQYF,TGTGCCATCAGTGTCCAAGAGTGGGATACGCAGTATTTT
.,.,TRBV28,TRBJ1-3,14,CASNTGSFGNTIYF,TGTGCCAGCAACACAGGGAGTTTTGGAAACACCATATATTTT
.,.,TRBV5-1,TRBJ2-2,14,CASRRLENTGELFF,TGCGCCAGCAGACGACTGGAAAACACCGGGGAGCTGTTTTTT
.,TRBD1,TRBV6-5,TRBJ2-1,15,CASLRDRGLYNEQFF,TGTGCCAGCCTTAGGGACAGGGGATTATACAATGAGCAGTTCTTC
.,TRBD1,TRBV5-1,TRBJ1-6,15,CASSLTGEVGSPLHF,TGCGCCAGCAGCTTGACAGGGGAGGTGGGTTCACCCCTCCACTTT
.,TRBD2,TRBV11-2,TRBJ2-3,15,CASNSPSRGANTQYF,TGTGCCAGCAACTCACCATCGCGGGGGGCTAATACGCAGTATTTT
.,TRBD1,TRBV24-1,TRBJ2-7,15,CATSDPGTGGYEQYF,TGTGCCACCAGTGATCCCGGGACAGGGGGCTACGAGCAGTACTTC
.,.,TRBV19,TRBJ1-1,15,CASRDLGMRDTEAFF,TGTGCCAGTAGGGACTTAGGGATGCGCGACACTGAAGCTTTCTTT
.,.,TRBV14,TRBJ2-7,12,CASAGISYEQYF,TGTGCCAGCGCGGGAATCTCCTACGAGCAGTACTTC
.,.,TRBV6-2/TRBV6-3,TRBJ1-2,14,CASSYIGRSYGYTF,TGTGCCAGCAGTTACATTGGCAGATCCTATGGCTACACCTTC
once,TRBD1,TRBV28,TRBJ1-5,16,CASSLFGQAGNQPQHF,TGTGCCAGCAGTTTATTTGGACAGGCAGGCAATCAGCCCCAGCATTTT
.,TRBD1,TRBV19,TRBJ1-5,17,CASSIGATGTSNQPQHF,TGTGCCAGTAGTATAGGCGCGACAGGGACTAGCAATCAGCCCCAGCATTTT
.,.,TRBV7-2,TRBJ1-1,14,CASSSTGTSTEAFF,TGTGCCAGCAGCTCAACAGGGACGAGCACTGAAGCTTTCTTT
.,.,TRBV10-3,TRBJ1-5,15,CARQDGTGGNQPQHF,TGTGCCAGACAAGACGGGACGGGAGGCAATCAGCCCCAGCATTTT
.,TRBD2,TRBV28,TRBJ2-7,19,CASGGGPGTSGSMVYEQYF,TGTGCCAGCGGGGGGGGACCAGGGACTAGCGGGAGTATGGTTTACGAGCAGTACTTC